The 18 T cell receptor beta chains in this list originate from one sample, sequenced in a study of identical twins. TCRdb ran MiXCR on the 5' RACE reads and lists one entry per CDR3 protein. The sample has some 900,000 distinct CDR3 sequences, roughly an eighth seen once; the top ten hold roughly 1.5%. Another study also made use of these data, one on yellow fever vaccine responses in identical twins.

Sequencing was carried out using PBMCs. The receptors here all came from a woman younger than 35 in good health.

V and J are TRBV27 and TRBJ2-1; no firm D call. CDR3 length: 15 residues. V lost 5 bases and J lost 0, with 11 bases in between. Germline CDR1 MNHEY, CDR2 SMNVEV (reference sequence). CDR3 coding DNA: TGTGCCAGCAGTGTCAGGCTGAGCTCCTACAATGAGCAGTTCTTC. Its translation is CASSVRLSSYNEQFF.

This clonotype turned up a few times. The CDR3: CASSYKASVTRDEQFF. The CDR3 region has the DNA TGTGCCAGCAGTTATAAGGCTAGCGTCACAAGAGATGAGCAGTTCTTC. This chain connects TRBV6-5 to TRBJ2-1, with D possibly being TRBD2 (6 bases). CDR1 and CDR2 (germline): MNHEY, SVGAGI. Trimming left V 3 bases short and J 8 bases short, with 20 bases between. The CDR3 loop spans 16 amino acids.

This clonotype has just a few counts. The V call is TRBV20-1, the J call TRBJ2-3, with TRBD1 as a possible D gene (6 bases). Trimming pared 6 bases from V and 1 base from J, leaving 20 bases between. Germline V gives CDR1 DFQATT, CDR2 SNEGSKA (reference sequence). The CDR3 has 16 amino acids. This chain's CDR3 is CSATRNQGLGTDTQYF. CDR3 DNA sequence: TGCAGTGCCACCCGAAACCAGGGGTTGGGCACAGATACGCAGTATTTT.

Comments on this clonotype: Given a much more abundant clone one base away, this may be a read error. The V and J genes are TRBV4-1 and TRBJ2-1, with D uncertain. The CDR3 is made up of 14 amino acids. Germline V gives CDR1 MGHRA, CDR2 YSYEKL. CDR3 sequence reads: CASGQEVAHNEQFF. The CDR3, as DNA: TGCGCCAGCGGCCAAGAGGTCGCCCACAATGAGCAGTTCTTC.

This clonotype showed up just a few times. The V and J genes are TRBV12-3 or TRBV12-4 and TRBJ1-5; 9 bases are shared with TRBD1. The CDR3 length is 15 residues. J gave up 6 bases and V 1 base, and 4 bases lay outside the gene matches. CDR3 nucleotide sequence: TGTGCCAGCAGTTTAGGACAGGGGGGGAGTCAGCCCCAGCATTTT. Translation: CASSLGQGGSQPQHF.

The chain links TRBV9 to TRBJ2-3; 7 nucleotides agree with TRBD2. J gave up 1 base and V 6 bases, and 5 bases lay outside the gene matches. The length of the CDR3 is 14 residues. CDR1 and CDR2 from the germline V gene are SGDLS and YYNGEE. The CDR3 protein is CASTRLAGTDTQYF. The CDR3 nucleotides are TGTGCCAGCACCCGACTAGCAGGCACAGATACGCAGTATTTT.

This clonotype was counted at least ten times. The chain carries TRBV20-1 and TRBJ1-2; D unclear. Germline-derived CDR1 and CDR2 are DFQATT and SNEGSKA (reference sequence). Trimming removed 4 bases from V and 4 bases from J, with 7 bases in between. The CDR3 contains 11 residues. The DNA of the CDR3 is TGCAGTGCTACCAACAGCTATGGCTACACCTTC. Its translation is CSATNSYGYTF.

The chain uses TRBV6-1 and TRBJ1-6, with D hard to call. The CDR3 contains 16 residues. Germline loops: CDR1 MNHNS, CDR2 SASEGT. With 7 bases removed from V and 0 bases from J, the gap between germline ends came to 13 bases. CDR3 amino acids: CASNGRFGSYNSPLHF. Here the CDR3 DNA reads TGTGCCAGCAACGGAAGATTCGGCTCCTATAATTCACCCCTCCACTTT.

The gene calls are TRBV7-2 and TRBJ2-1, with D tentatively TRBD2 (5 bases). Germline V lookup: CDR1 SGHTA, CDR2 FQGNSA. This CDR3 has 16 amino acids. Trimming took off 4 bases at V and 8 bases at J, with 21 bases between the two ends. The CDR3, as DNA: TGTGCCAGCAGCTCCCCGTGGAGCGGCCCGGTAGATGAGCAGTTCTTC. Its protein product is CASSSPWSGPVDEQFF.

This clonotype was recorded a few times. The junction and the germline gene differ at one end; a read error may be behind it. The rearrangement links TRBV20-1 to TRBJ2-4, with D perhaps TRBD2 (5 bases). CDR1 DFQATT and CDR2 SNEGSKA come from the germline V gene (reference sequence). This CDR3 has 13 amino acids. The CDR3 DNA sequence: TGCAGTGCGAGAGGGATAGCCAAAAACATTCAGTACTTC. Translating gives CSARGIAKNIQYF.

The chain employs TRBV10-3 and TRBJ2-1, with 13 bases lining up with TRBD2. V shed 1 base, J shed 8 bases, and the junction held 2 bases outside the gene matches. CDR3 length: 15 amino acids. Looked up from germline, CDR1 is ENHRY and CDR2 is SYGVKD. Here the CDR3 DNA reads TGTGCCATCAGTGAGTGGACTAGCGGGAGCGATGAGCAGTTCTTC. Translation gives CAISEWTSGSDEQFF.

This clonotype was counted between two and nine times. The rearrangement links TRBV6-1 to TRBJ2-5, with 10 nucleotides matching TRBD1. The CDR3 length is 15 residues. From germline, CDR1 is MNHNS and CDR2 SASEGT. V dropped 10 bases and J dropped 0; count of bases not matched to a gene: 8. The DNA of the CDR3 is TGTGCCATATACCGGGACAGGGGAGACCAAGAGACCCAGTACTTC. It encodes CAIYRDRGDQETQYF.

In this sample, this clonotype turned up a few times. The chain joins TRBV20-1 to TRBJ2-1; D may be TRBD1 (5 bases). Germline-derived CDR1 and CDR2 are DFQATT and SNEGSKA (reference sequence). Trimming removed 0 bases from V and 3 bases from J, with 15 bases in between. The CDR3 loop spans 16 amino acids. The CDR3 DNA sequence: TGCAGTGCTAGAGATAGCTTGGACGGACACTACAATGAGCAGTTCTTC. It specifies CSARDSLDGHYNEQFF.

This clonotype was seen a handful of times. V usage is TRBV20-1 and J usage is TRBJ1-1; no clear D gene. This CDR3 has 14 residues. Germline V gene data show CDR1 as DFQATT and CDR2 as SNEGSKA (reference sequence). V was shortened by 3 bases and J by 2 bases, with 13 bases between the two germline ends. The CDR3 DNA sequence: TGCAGTGCTAGCATCGGCAGGCTAAACACTGAAGCTTTCTTT. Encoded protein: CSASIGRLNTEAFF.

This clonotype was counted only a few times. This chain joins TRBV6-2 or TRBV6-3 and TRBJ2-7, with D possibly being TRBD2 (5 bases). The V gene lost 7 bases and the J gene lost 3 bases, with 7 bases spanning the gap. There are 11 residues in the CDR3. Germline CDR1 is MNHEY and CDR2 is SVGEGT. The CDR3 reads CASTGLYEQYF. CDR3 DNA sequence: TGTGCCAGCACCGGACTCTACGAGCAGTACTTC.

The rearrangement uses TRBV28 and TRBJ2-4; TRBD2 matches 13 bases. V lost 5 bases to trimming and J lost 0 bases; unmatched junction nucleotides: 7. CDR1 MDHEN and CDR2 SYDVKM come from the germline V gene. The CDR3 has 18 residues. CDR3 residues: CASSPPGTSGIAKNIQYF. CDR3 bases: TGTGCCAGCAGTCCACCCGGGACTAGCGGGATAGCCAAAAACATTCAGTACTTC.

CDR3 loop: CASSWGGDRATDTQYF. The CDR3 nucleotides read TGTGCCAGCAGCTGGGGGGGGGACAGAGCAACAGATACGCAGTATTTT. The chain employs TRBV5-6 and TRBJ2-3, with D perhaps matching TRBD1 or TRBD2 (7 bases each). V shed 3 bases and J shed 3 bases, with 17 bases lying between them. Germline CDR1 is SGHDT and CDR2 is YYEEEE. The CDR3 has 16 residues.

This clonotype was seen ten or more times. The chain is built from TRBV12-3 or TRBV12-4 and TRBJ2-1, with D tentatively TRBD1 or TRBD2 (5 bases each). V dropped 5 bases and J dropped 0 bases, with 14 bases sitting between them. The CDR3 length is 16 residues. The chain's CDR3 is CASSPGTGSSYNEQFF. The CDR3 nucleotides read TGTGCCAGCAGTCCTGGGACGGGGAGCTCCTACAATGAGCAGTTCTTC.